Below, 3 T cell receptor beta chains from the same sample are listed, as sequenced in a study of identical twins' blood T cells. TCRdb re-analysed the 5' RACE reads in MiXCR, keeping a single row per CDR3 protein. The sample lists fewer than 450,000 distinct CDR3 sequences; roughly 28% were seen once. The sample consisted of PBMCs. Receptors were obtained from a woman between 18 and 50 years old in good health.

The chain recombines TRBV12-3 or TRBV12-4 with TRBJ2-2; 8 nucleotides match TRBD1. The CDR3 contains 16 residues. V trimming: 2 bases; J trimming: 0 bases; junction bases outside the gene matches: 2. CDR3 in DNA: TGTGCCAGCAGTTTATCGACAGGGGCGAACACCGGGGAGCTGTTTTTT. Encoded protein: CASSLSTGANTGELFF.

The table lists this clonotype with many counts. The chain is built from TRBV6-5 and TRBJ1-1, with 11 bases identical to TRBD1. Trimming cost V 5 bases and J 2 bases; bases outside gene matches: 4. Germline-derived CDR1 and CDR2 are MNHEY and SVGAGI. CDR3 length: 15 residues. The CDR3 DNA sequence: TGTGCCAGCAGTCCGTGGACAGGGGGCAACACTGAAGCTTTCTTT. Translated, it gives CASSPWTGGNTEAFF.

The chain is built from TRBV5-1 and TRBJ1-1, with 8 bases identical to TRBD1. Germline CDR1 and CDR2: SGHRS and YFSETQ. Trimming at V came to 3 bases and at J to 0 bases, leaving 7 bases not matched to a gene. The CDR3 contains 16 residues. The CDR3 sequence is CASSSGTGDMNTEAFF. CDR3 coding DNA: TGCGCCAGCAGCTCCGGGACAGGAGATATGAACACTGAAGCTTTCTTT.